This TCR beta chain came from a study of spatial heterogeneity in lung cancer (dated by TCRdb to the late 2010s). Looking at the study overall: Beta-chain transcripts were consistently detected in greater numbers than alpha-chain transcripts, which likely reflects a higher abundance of beta-chain transcripts. The study linked features of the TCR repertoire to counts of nonsynonymous mutations, which were determined by whole-exome sequencing of tumor tissue. The study quantitatively compared TCR alpha and beta repertoires across multiple tumor regions, matched nontumor lung and blood in non-small cell lung cancer. At surgery, both alpha and beta chains were TCR-sequenced in more than 200 tumor regions, approximately 64 matched nontumor lung samples and some 56 PBMC samples. In the raw uncorrected reads, each unique combination of TCR and UMI appeared on average more than ten times. Overall study results and their limits: Confirming at a functional level the hypothesis that regional TCRs recognize regional mutations was considered to require additional single-cell paired TCR alpha and beta sequencing. Ubiquitous expanded tumor TCRs showed up in blood more often at tumor resection than at routine follow-up.

The library was made by 5' RACE. TCRdb names NextSeq 500 as the instrument used. In the TCR library protocol, a unique molecular identifier was attached to each TCR cDNA molecule so that PCR and sequencing errors could be corrected. In the source study's methods: TCR identification, UMI-based error correction and CDR3 extraction were all carried out with Decombinator tools. TCRs above a frequency of 2 per 1,000, corresponding to the top 1% of the tumor frequency distribution, were defined as expanded. Each repertoire was subsampled 100 times to 5,000 TCRs, after which Renyi diversity was computed with the R vegan package. CDR3 similarity networks were built from amino acid triplet string-kernel similarity, with CDR3s being connected when pairwise similarity was above 0.82. TCRdb reanalyzed the raw reads on its own, using fastp at Q25 for trimming and MiXCR for clone calling, and kept in-frame beta chains. Each CDR3 protein gets just one entry, which takes the most common genes and DNA from the rows behind it. The V and J calls and clone size are TCRdb's, not the authors'. Across this sample there are about 82,000 distinct CDR3 sequences, with 10% to 15% seen only once. Around 4.3% of the sample is in the top ten clones.

The intended sense of this specimen's time point label: sample taken at primary tumor resection. Whole RNA extracted from tumor and nontumor lung tissue, or from cryopreserved PBMC samples, was used for TCR sequencing without cell sorting. The donors were approximately 70 patients from the lung TRACERx cohort who had early-stage, untreated non-small cell lung cancer. Patients were selected for TCR sequencing only if sufficient RNA was available from at least two tumor regions. This clonotype was counted many times. Its binding antigen is unknown. One base away there is no much larger clone; base qualities are not given. From the germline V gene (reference sequence), CDR1 is DFQATT and CDR2 is SNEGSKA. The CDR3 holds 14 amino acids from the cysteine to the phenylalanine. The CDR3 DNA has 42 bases and is translated from base 1. V is pruned by 6 bases and J by 6 bases, leaving 9 bases of the junction without a gene match.

The sample consisted of PBMCs, taken at surgery. This clonotype was obtained from a male donor with early-stage non-small cell lung cancer. This chain is built from TRBV20-1 and TRBJ1-4, with TRBD1 matching 8 junction bases. The CDR3 region reads CSAAPGQVHEKLFF. The nucleotide sequence is TGCAGTGCAGCACCGGGACAGGTCCATGAAAAACTGTTTTTT.